This TCR beta chain is drawn from a study of CD8 T cells in ankylosing spondylitis. The length of the CDR3 is 16 residues. Per germline, CDR1 SNHLY and CDR2 FYNNEI. V lost 4 bases and J 4 bases, leaving 17 bases between the germline ends. This clonotype was seen a few times. TCRdb analysed the 5' RACE reads with MiXCR anew, one entry per CDR3 protein. The repertoire includes about 300,000 distinct CDR3 sequences, around 20% of them detected once, and 3.5% sits in the top ten. The origin of this receptor is a female donor with ankylosing spondylitis or in good health (not recorded which). The chain couples TRBV2 to TRBJ2-1; D not resolved. Sequencing input: blood, either unsorted or a sorted T cell fraction (not recorded which). DNA of the CDR3: TGTGCCAGCAGTGCCCGGCCCCGAAACCCGTACAATGAGCAGTTCTTC. It yields the protein CASSARPRNPYNEQFF.